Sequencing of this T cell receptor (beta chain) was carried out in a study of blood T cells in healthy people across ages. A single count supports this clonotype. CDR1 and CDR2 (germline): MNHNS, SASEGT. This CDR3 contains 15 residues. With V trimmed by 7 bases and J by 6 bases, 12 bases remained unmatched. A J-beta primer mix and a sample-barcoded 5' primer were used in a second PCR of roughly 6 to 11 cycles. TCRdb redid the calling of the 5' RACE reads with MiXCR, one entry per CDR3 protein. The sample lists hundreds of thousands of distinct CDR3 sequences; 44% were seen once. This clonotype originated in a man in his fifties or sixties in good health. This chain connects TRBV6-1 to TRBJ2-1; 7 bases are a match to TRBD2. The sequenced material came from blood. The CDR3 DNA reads TGTGCCAGCATTCACGCCGGACTAGGTGGCAATGAGCAGTTCTTC. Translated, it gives CASIHAGLGGNEQFF.